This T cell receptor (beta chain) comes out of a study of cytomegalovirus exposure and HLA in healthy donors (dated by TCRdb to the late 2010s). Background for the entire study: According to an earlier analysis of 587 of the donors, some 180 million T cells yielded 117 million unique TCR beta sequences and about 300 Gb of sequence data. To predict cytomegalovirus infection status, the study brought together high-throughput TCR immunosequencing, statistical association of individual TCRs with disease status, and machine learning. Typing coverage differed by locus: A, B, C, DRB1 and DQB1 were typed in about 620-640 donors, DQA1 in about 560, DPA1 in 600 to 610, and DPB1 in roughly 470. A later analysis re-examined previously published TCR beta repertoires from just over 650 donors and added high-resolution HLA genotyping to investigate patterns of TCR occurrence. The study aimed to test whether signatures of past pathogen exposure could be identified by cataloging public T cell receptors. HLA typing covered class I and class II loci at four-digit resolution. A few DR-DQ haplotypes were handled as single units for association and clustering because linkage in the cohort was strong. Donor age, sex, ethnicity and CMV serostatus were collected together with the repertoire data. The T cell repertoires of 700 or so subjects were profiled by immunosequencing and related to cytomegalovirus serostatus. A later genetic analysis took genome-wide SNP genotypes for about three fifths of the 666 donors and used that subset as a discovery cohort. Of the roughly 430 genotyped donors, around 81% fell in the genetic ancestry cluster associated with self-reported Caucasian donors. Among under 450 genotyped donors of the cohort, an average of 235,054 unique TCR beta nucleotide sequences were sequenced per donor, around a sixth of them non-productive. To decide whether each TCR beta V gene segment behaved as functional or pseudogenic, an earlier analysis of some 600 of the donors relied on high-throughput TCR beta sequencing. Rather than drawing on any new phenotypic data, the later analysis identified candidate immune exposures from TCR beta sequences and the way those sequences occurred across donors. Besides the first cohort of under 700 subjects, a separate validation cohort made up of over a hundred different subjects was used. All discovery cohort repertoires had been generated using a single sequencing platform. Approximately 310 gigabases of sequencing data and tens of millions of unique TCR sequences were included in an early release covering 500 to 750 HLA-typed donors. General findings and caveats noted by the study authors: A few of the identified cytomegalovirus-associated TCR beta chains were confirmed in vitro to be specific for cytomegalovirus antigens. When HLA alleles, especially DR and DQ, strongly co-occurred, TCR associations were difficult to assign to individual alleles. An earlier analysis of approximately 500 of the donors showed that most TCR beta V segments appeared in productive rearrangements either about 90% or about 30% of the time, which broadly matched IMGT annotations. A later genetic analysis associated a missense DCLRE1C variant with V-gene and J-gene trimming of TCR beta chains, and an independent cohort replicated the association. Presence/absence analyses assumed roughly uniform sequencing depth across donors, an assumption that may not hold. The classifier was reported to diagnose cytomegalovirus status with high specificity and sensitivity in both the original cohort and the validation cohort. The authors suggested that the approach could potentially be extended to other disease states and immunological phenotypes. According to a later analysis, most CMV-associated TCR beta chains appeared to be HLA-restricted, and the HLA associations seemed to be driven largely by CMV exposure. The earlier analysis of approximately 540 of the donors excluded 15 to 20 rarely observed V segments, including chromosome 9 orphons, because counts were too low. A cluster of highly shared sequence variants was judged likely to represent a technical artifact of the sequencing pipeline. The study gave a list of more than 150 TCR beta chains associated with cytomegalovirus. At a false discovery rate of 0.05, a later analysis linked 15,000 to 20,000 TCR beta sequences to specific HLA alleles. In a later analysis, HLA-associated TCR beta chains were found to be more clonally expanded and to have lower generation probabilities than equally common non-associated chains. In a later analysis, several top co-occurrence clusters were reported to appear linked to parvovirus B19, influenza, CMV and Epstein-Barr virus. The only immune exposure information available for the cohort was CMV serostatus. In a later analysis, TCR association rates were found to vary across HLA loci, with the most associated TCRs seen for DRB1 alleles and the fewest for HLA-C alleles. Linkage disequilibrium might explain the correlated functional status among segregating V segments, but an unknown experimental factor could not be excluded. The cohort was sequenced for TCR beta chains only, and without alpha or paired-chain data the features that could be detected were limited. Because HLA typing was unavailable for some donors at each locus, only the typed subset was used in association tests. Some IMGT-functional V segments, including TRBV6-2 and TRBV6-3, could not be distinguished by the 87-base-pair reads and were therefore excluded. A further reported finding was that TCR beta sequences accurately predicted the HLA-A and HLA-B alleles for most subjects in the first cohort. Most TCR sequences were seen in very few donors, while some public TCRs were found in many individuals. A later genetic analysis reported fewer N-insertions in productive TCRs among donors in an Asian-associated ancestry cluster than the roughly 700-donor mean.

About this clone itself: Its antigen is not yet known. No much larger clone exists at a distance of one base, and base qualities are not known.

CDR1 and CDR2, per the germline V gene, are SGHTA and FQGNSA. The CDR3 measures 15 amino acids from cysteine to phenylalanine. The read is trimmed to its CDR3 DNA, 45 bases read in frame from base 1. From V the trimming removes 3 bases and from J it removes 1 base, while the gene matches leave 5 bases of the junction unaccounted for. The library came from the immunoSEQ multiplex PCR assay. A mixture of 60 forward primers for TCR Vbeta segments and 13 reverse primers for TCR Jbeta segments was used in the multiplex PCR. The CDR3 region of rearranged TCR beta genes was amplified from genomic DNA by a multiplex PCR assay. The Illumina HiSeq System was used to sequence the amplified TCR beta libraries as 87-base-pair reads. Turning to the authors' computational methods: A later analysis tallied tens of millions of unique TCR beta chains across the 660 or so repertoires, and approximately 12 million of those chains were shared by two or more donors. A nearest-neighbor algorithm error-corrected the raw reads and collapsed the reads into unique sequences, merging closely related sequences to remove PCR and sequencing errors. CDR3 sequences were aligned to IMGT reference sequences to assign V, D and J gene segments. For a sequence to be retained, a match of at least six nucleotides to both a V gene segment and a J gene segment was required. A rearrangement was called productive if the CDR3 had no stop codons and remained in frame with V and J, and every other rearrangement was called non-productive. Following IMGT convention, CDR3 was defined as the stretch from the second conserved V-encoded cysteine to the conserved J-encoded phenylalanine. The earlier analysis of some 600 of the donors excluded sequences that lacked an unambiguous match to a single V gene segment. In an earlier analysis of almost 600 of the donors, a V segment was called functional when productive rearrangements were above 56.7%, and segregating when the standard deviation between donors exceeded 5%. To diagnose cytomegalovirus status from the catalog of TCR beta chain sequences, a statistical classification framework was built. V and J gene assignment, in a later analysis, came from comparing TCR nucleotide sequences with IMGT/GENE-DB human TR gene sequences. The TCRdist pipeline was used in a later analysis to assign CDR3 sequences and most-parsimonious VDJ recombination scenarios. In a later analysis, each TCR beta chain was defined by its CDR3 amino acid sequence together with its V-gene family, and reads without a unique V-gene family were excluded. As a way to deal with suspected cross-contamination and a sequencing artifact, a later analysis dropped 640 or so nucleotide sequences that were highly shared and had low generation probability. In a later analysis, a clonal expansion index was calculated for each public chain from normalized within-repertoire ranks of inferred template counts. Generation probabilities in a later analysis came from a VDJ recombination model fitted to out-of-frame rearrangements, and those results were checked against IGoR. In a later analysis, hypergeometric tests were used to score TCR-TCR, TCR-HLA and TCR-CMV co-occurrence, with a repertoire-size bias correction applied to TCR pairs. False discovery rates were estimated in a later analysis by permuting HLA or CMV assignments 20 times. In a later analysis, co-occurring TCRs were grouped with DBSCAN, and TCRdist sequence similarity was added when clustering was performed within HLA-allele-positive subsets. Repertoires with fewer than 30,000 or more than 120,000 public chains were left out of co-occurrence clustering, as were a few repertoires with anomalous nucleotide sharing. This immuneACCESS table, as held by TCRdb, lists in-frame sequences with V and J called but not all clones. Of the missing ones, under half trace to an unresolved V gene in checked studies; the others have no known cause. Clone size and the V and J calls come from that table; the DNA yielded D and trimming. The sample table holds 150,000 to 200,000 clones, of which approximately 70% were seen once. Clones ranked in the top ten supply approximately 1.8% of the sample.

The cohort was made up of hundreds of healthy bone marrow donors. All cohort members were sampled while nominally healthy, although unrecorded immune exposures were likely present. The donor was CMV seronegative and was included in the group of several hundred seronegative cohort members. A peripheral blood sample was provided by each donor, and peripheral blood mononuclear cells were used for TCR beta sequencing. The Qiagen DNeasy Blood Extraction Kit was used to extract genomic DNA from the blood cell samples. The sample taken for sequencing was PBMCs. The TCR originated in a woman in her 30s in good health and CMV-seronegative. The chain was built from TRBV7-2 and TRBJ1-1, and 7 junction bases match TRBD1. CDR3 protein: CASSFKTGWNTEAFF. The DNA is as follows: TGTGCCAGCAGCTTTAAGACAGGGTGGAACACTGAAGCTTTCTTT.